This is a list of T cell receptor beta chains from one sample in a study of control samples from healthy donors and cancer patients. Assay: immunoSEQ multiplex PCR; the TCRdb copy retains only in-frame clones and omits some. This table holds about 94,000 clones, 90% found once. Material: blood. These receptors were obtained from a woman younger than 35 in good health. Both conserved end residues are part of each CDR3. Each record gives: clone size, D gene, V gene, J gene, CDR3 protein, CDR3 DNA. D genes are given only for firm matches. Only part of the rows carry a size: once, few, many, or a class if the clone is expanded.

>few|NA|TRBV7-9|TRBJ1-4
CASSVGPGGNEKLFF
TGTGCCAGCAGCGTCGGCCCCGGGGGGAATGAAAAACTGTTTTTT
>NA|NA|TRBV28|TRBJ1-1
CASRSGGGNTEAFF
TGTGCCAGCAGATCGGGAGGTGGGAACACTGAAGCTTTCTTT
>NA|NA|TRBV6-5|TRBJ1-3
CASSSRDPREGNTIYF
TGTGCCAGCAGTTCGAGGGACCCCCGCGAAGGAAACACCATATATTTT
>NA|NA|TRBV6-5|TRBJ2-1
CASSHGEQLGNEQFF
TGTGCCAGCAGTCACGGGGAACAACTGGGGAATGAGCAGTTCTTC
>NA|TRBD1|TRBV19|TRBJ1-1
CASSLGQGKRGAFF
TGTGCCAGTAGTTTGGGACAGGGAAAGAGAGGAGCTTTCTTT
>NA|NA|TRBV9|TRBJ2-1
CASSPLDRSYNEQFF
TGTGCCAGCAGCCCCTTGGACAGATCCTACAATGAGCAGTTCTTC
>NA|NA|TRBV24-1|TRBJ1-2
CATSDVRTYGYTF
TGTGCCACCAGTGACGTTCGGACCTATGGCTACACCTTC
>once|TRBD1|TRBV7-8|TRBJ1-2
CASSLDRVGGGYTF
TGTGCCAGCAGCTTGGACAGGGTGGGTGGGGGCTACACCTTC
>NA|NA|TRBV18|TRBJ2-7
CASSPRRDSYEQYF
TGTGCCAGCTCACCACGGAGGGACTCCTACGAGCAGTACTTC
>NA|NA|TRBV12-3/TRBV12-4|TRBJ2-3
CASSLLVTDTQYF
TGTGCCAGCAGTCTACTAGTCACAGATACGCAGTATTTT
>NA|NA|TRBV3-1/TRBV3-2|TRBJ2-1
CASSQSGGLSYNEQFF
TGTGCCAGCAGCCAATCGGGGGGCCTTTCCTACAATGAGCAGTTCTTC
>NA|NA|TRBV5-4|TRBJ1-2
CASSSPGIGGQTSGYTF
TGTGCCAGCAGCTCGCCGGGGATTGGGGGCCAGACTTCTGGCTACACCTTC
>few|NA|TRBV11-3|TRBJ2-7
CASSLEGDNYEQYF
TGTGCCAGCAGCTTAGAAGGGGACAACTACGAGCAGTACTTC
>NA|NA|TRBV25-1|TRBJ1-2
CASSPGDYGYIF
TGTGCCAGCAGTCCAGGGGACTATGGCTACATCTTC
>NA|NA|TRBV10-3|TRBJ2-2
CAGRDGINTGELFF
TGTGCCGGACGGGACGGGATTAACACCGGGGAGCTGTTTTTT
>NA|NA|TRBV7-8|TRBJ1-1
CASSLGSVWNTEAFF
TGTGCCAGCAGCTTGGGCTCGGTTTGGAACACTGAAGCTTTCTTT
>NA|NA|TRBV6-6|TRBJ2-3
CASSLRDTQYF
TGTGCCAGCAGTTTACGAGATACGCAGTATTTT
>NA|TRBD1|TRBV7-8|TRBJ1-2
CASHRTGGTVVDGHTF
TGTGCCAGCCATAGAACAGGGGGCACTGTTGTAGATGGCCACACCTTC
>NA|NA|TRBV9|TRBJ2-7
CASSVGGRSSYEQYF
TGTGCCAGCAGCGTAGGAGGACGGAGCTCCTACGAGCAGTACTTC
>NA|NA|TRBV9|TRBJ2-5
CASSVALAGGFQETQYF
TGTGCCAGCAGCGTAGCCCTGGCAGGCGGATTCCAAGAGACCCAGTACTTC
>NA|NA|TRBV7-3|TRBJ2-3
CASSLSSLADTQYF
TGTGCCAGCAGCTTAAGTTCCTTAGCAGATACGCAGTATTTT
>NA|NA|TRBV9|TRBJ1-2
CASSRDLGRDGYTF
TGTGCCAGCAGCCGCGACCTGGGAAGGGATGGCTACACCTTC
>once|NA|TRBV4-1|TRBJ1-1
CASSRAFF
TGCGCCAGCAGCCGAGCTTTCTTT
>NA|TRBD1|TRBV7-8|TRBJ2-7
CASSPRQGGEQYF
TGTGCCAGCAGCCCAAGACAGGGTGGCGAGCAGTACTTC
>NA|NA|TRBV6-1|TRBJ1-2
CASSEHEGRGGYTF
TGTGCCAGCAGTGAACATGAAGGGCGGGGAGGCTACACCTTC
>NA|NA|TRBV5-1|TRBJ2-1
CASSLVAGITYNEQFF
TGCGCCAGCAGCTTGGTCGCCGGAATCACCTACAATGAGCAGTTCTTC
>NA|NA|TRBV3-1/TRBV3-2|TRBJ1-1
CASSQDSWERNTEAFF
TGTGCCAGCAGCCAAGATAGTTGGGAGCGAAACACTGAAGCTTTCTTT
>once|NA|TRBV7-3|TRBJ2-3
CASSSGDPGTQYF
TGTGCCAGCAGCTCCGGGGACCCGGGTACGCAGTATTTT
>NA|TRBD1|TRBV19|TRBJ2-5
CASSISTGGAETQYF
TGTGCCAGTAGTATTAGTACAGGGGGCGCGGAGACCCAGTACTTC
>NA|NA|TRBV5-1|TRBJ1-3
CASSLQSGEGGNTIYF
TGCGCCAGCAGCCTCCAATCGGGGGAGGGTGGAAACACCATATATTTT
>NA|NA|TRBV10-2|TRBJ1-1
CASTDSNTEAFF
TGCGCCAGCACCGACAGTAACACTGAAGCTTTCTTT
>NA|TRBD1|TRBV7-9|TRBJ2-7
CASSSEMDRVDEQYF
TGTGCCAGCAGCTCCGAAATGGACAGGGTGGATGAGCAGTACTTC
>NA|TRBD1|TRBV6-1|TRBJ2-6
CASSEAGGDGANVLTF
TGTGCCAGCAGTGAAGCAGGGGGCGATGGGGCCAACGTCCTGACTTTC
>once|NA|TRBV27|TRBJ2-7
CASSAASYEQYF
TGTGCCAGCAGTGCAGCGTCGTACGAGCAGTACTTC
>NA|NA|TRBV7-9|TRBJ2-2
CASSSSGTMNTGELFF
TGTGCCAGCAGTTCATCAGGGACCATGAACACCGGGGAGCTGTTTTTT
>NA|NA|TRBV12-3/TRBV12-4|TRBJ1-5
CASSYTDQPQHF
TGTGCCAGCAGTTATACGGATCAGCCCCAGCATTTT
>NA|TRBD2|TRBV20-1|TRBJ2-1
CSASGLAGEQFF
TGCAGTGCTAGTGGGCTAGCGGGGGAGCAGTTCTTC
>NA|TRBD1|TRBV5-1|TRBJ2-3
CASSSRGMDTQYF
TGCGCCAGCAGTTCCAGGGGGATGGATACGCAGTATTTT
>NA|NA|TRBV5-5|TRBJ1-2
CASSLYGVGANYGYTF
TGTGCCAGCAGCTTGTACGGAGTTGGGGCTAACTATGGCTACACCTTC
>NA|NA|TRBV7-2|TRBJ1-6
CASSPEGGNSPLHF
TGTGCCAGCAGCCCGGAAGGCGGGAATTCACCCCTCCACTTT
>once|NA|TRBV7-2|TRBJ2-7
CASILGPQGGRQYF
TGTGCCAGCATCTTAGGACCGCAGGGAGGTCGGCAGTACTTC
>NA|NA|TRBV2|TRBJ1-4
CASSELGAPNLGRTNEKLFF
TGTGCCAGCAGTGAATTAGGGGCCCCAAACCTCGGGAGAACTAATGAAAAACTGTTTTTT
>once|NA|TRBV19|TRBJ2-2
CASNWPTNTGELFF
TGTGCCAGTAACTGGCCAACGAACACCGGGGAGCTGTTTTTT
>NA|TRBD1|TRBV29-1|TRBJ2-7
CSVAQGSYSYEQYF
TGCAGCGTAGCACAGGGGTCCTACTCCTACGAGCAGTACTTC
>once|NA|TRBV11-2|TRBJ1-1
CASSLERGPNTEAFF
TGTGCCAGCAGCTTAGAAAGGGGACCTAACACTGAAGCTTTCTTT
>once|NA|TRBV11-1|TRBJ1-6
CASSPAGNNSPLHF
TGTGCCAGCAGCCCGGCAGGGAATAATTCACCCCTCCACTTT
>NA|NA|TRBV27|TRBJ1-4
CAHRPGEDEKLFF
TGTGCCCACAGACCAGGGGAAGACGAAAAACTGTTTTTT
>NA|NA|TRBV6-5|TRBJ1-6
CASSYAGREDSPLHF
TGTGCCAGCAGTTACGCTGGGCGGGAGGATTCACCCCTCCACTTT
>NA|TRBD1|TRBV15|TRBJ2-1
CATSKDRQGERNEQFF
TGTGCCACCAGCAAGGACCGACAGGGGGAGAGAAATGAGCAGTTCTTC
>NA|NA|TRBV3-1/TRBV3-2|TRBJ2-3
CASRSPDTQYF
TGTGCCAGCAGGTCCCCAGATACGCAGTATTTT
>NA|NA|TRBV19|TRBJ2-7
CASSLEITYREQYF
TGTGCCAGTAGTCTAGAAATAACCTATCGCGAGCAGTACTTC
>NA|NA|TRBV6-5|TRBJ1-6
CASSYSPGGGESPLHF
TGTGCCAGCAGTTACTCTCCGGGAGGTGGTGAGTCACCCCTCCACTTT
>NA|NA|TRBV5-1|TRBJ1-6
CASSLAWAGKGSPLHF
TGCGCCAGCAGCTTGGCCTGGGCAGGGAAAGGTTCACCCCTCCACTTT
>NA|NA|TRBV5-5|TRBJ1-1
CASSFTAREAFF
TGTGCCAGCAGCTTTACGGCTAGAGAAGCTTTCTTT
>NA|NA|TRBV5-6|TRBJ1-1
CASSLQEITEAFF
TGTGCCAGCAGCTTGCAGGAAATTACTGAAGCTTTCTTT
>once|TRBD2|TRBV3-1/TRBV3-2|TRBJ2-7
CASSQDLGTSGGAYEQYF
TGTGCCAGCAGCCAAGATCTTGGTACTAGCGGGGGGGCCTACGAGCAGTACTTC
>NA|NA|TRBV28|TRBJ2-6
CASSVSSDFSGANVLTF
TGTGCCAGCAGTGTCTCCTCTGATTTCTCTGGGGCCAACGTCCTGACTTTC
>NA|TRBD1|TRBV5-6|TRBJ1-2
CASSSGTGDLGYGYTF
TGTGCCAGCAGCTCGGGTACAGGGGACCTGGGGTATGGCTACACCTTC